This TCR beta chain is drawn from a study of spatial heterogeneity in lung cancer. Study in general: Detection consistently yielded more beta chains than alpha chains.

Many counts were recorded for this clonotype. The antigen remains undetermined. Study-level points and caveats: Tumors with more nonsynonymous mutations had more expanded intratumoral alpha and beta TCRs.

Germline loops: CDR1 SQVTM, CDR2 ANQGSEA. The trim removed 8 bases at V and 4 bases at J, leaving 9 bases unmatched. The CDR3 is 13 amino acids. TCRdb recomputed calls from the 5' RACE reads with MiXCR, one row per CDR3 protein. The sample has fewer than 15,000 distinct CDR3 sequences, around 3.5% seen once. Noted time point: sample taken at primary tumor resection. No cells were sorted before sequencing. The whole RNA sequenced was extracted from tumor, nontumor lung or frozen PBMC. The rearrangement links TRBV29-1 to TRBJ2-7, with 9 nucleotides matching TRBD2. The sequencing here drew on lung tumor tissue, taken at surgery. The receptor's source is a male donor with early-stage non-small cell lung cancer. The CDR3 is CSLTLAGSYEQYF. The CDR3 DNA reads as TGCAGCCTAACCCTAGCGGGATCATACGAGCAGTACTTC.